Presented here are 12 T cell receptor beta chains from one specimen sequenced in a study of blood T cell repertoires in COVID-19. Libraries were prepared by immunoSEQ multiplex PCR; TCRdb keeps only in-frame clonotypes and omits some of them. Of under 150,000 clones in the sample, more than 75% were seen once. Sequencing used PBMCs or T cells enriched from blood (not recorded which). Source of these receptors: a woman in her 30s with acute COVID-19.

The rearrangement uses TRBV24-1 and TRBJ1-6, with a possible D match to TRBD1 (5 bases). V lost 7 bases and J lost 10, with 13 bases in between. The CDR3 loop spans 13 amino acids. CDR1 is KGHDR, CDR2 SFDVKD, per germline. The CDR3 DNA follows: TGTGCCACCAGCAGGGCGAGCGACTCACCCCTCCACTTT. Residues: CATSRASDSPLHF.

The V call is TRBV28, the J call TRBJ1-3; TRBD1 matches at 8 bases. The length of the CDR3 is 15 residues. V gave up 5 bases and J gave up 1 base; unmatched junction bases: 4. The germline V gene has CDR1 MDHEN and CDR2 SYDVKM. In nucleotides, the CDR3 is TGTGCCAGCAGTCCAGGACAGGGTTCTGGAAACACCATATATTTT. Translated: CASSPGQGSGNTIYF. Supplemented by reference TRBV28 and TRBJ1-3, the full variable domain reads DVKVTQSSRYLVKRTGEKVFLECVQDMDHENMFWYRQDPGLGLRLIYFSYDVKMKEKGDIPEGYSVSREKKERFSLILESASTNQTSMYLCASSPGQGSGNTIYFGEGSWLTVV.

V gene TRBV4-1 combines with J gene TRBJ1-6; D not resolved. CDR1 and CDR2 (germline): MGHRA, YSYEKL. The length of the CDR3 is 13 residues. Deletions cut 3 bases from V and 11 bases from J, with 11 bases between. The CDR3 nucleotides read TGCGCCAGCAGCCATGCCGGGAAGACACCCCTCCACTTT. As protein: CASSHAGKTPLHF.

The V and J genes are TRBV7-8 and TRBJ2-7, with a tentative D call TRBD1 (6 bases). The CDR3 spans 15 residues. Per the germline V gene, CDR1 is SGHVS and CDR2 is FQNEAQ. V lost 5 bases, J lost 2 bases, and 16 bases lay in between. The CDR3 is CASSHSRTDTYEQYF. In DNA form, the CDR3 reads TGTGCCAGCAGCCACAGTCGGACAGACACCTACGAGCAGTACTTC.

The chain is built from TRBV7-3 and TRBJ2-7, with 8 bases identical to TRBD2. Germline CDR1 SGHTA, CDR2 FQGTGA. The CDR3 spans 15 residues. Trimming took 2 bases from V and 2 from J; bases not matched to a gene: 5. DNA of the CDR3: TGTGCCAGCAGCTTACAGGGTAGCGGGACCTACGAGCAGTACTTC. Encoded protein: CASSLQGSGTYEQYF.

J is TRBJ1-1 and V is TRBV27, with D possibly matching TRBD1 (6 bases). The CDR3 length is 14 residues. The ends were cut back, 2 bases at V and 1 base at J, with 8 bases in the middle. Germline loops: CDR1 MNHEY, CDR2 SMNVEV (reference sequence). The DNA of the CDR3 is TGTGCCAGCAGTTTAGGCAGGGGGAACACTGAAGCTTTCTTT. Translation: CASSLGRGNTEAFF.

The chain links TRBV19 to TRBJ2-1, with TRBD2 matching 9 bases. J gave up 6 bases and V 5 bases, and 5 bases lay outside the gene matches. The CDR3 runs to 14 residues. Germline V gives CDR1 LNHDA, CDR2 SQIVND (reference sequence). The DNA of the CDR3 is TGTGCCAGTAGTTTGATAGCGGGAGTCAATGAGCAGTTCTTC. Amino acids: CASSLIAGVNEQFF.

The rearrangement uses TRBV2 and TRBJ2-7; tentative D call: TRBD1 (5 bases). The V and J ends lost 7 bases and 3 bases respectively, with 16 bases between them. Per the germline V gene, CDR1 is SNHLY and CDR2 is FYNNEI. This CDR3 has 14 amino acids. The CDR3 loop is CASTKDSFFYEQYF. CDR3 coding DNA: TGTGCCAGCACCAAAGACAGTTTTTTCTACGAGCAGTACTTC. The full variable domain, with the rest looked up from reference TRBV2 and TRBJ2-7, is EPEVTQTPSHQVTQMGQEVILRCVPISNHLYFYWYRQILGQKVEFLVSFYNNEISEKSEIFDDQFSVERPDGSNFTLKIRSTKLEDSAMYFCASTKDSFFYEQYFGPGTRLTVT.

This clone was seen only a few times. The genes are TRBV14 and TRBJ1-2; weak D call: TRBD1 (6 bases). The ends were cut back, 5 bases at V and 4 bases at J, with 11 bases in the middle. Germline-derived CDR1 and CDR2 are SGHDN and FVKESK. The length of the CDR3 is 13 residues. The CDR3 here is CASSESRGYGYTF. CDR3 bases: TGTGCCAGCAGCGAAAGCAGGGGCTATGGCTACACCTTC.

In nucleotides, the CDR3 is TGTGCCATCGCGGACAGGGCTAACCGGGACGAGCAGTACTTC. Translated, it gives CAIADRANRDEQYF. V is TRBV10-3 and J is TRBJ2-7, with 8 bases fitting TRBD1. The junction had 11 bases not matched to a gene; V was cut back by 8 bases and J by 5 bases. Germline assignment: CDR1 ENHRY and CDR2 SYGVKD. The CDR3 contains 14 residues.

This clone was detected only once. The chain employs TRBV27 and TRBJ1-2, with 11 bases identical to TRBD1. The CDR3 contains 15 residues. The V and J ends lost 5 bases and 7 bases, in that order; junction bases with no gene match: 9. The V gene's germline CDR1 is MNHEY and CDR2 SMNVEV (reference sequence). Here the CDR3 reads CASSVQGTGGSGYTF. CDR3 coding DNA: TGTGCCAGCAGTGTCCAAGGGACAGGGGGAAGTGGCTACACCTTC.

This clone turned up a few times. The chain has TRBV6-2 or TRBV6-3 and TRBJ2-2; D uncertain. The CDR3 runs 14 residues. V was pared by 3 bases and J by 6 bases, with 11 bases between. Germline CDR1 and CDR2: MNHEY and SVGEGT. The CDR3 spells CASSYFFGAGELFF. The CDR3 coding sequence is TGTGCCAGCAGTTATTTTTTCGGAGCCGGGGAGCTGTTTTTT.